Detailed here is one TCR beta chain. Its cognate antigen is unknown. This record comes from a study of cytomegalovirus exposure and HLA in healthy donors. Study-wide results and limits: A later analysis linked a missense variant in DCLRE1C to the trimming of TCR beta V and J genes. In a later analysis, at a false discovery rate of 0.05, about 15,000 TCR beta sequences were associated with HLA alleles.

PCR primers comprised 60 Vbeta and 13 Jbeta primers. Generated by immunoSEQ multiplex PCR, the TCRdb table keeps only in-frame clones and is missing some. This table has about 190,000 clones, 75% to 80% appearing once. Sampled while nominally healthy, donors likely had unrecorded immune exposures. This receptor was identified in a woman younger than 45 in good health and CMV-seropositive. The specimen was PBMCs.

CDR3 in DNA: TGTGCCAGCAGCGTGGTCCCGCCTCGAGCGGGGGGACCATACGAGCAGTACTTC. Its translation: CASSVVPPRAGGPYEQYF. This chain links TRBV9 with TRBJ2-7, with TRBD2 matching 9 bases. CDR3 length equals 18 residues. Per germline, CDR1 SGDLS and CDR2 YYNGEE. The V segment lost 2 bases and the J segment 4 bases; nucleotides outside the gene matches: 16.